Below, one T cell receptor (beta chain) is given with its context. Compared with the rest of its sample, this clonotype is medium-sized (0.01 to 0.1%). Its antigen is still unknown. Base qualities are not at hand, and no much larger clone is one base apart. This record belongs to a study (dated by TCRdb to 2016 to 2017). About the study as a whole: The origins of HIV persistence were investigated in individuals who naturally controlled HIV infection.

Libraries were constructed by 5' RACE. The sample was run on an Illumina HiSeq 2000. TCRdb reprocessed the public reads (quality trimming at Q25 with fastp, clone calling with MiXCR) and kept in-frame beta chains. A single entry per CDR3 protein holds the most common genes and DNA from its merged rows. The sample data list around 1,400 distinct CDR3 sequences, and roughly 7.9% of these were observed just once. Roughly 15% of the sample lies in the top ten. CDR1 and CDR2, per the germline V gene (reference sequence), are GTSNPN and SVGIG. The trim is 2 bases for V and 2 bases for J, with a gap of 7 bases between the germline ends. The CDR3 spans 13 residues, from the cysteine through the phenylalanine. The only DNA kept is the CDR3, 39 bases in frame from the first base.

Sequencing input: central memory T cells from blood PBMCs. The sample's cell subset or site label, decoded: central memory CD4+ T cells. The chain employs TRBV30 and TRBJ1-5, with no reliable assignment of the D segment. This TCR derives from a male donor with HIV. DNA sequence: TGTGCCTGGAGTAGGGCTGGCAATCAGCCCCAGCATTTT. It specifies CAWSRAGNQPQHF.